What follows are 15 T cell receptor beta chains derived from one specimen sequenced in a study of T cell clonality in common variable immunodeficiency. Clones were sequenced by immunoSEQ multiplex PCR, and TCRdb holds only the in-frame ones, with some missing. The sample yields about 40,000 clones, without any singletons. Sample: peripheral blood mononuclear cells. The receptors were sampled from a person between 18 and 75 years old in good health.

Ten or more counts support this clone. The read gets to within 3 residues of the CDR3 end, and the germline J gene fills in the rest. This sequence joins TRBV6-1 and TRBJ2-6; D is perhaps TRBD1 (6 bases). The V gene's germline CDR1 is MNHNS and CDR2 SASEGT. V was clipped by 2 bases and J by 4 bases, with 15 bases between them. There are 17 residues in the CDR3. The sequenced part of the CDR3 DNA is TGTGCCAGCAGTGAAAGAGCCCCAGGGGCCGGGGCCAACGTC. Residues: CASSERAPGAGANV. The CDR3 in full is CASSERAPGAGANVLTF.

This clone was recorded many times. The CDR3 end lies 3 residues beyond the end of the read and is filled in from the germline J gene. The chain uses TRBV4-1 and TRBJ1-2; no firm D call. This CDR3 region has 13 residues. Germline assignment: CDR1 MGHRA and CDR2 YSYEKL. CDR3 loop: CTKDSSVDYGYTF. The CDR3 bases that were read are TGCACCAAAGACTCCTCCGTCGACTATGGC.

This clone was recorded a few times. This CDR3 reads CASSLVGSDYTF. CDR3 DNA, as far as it was read: TGTGCCAGCAGCTTAGTGGGCTCGGAC. This chain uses TRBV7-9 with TRBJ1-2; no clear D. The CDR3 end falls 3 residues outside the read, so it is completed with the germline J gene. Germline assignment: CDR1 SEHNR and CDR2 FQNEAQ (reference sequence). The CDR3 spans 12 residues.

The table lists this clone with many counts. The read ends 3 residues before the CDR3 terminus; that terminus is restored from the germline J gene. The chain has TRBV19 and TRBJ2-2, with 12 bases identical to TRBD2. The CDR3 runs to 17 residues. Germline trimming cut 7 bases from V and 6 bases from J; bases unmatched to any gene: 12. CDR1 is LNHDA and CDR2 is SQIVND in the germline V gene (reference sequence). The covered CDR3 bases are TGTGCCAGTACCGACAGGGGCCTAGCGGGGGGGCCCGGGGAG. It codes for CASTDRGLAGGPGE. The complete CDR3 protein is CASTDRGLAGGPGELFF. Full variable domain (remainder filled in from reference TRBV19 and TRBJ2-2): DGGITQSPKYLFRKEGQNVTLSCEQNLNHDAMYWYRQDPGQGLRLIYYSQIVNDFQKGDIAEGYSVSREKKESFPLTVTSAQKNPTAFYLCASTDRGLAGGPGELFFGEGSRLTVL.

This clone was recorded at least ten times. Read sequence stops 3 residues before the CDR3 end, and the germline J gene provides the missing end. J is TRBJ2-7 and V is TRBV4-1; 7 bases align to TRBD1. The CDR3 consists of 15 residues. Germline CDR1 is MGHRA and CDR2 is YSYEKL. J lost 0 bases, V lost 2 bases, and 4 bases had no gene match. CDR3 amino acids: CASSQSGTASYEQYF. The part of the CDR3 DNA that was read is TGCGCCAGCAGCCAATCCGGGACAGCCTCCTACGAG.

This clone was counted at least ten times. The read terminates 3 residues ahead of where the CDR3 ends, so the germline J gene completes it. V and J are TRBV5-1 and TRBJ1-1; the match to TRBD1 covers 9 bases. The CDR3 covers 15 residues. The trim removed 2 bases at V and 6 bases at J, leaving 8 bases unmatched. Per the germline V gene, CDR1 is SGHRS and CDR2 is YFSETQ. CDR3 sequence reads: CASSFLSGQGPEAFF. The sequenced CDR3 bases are TGCGCCAGCAGCTTTCTTTCGGGACAGGGACCTGAA.

Ten or more counts support this clone. The read gets to within 3 residues of the CDR3 end, and the germline J gene fills in the rest. The rearrangement uses TRBV30 and TRBJ1-1; maybe TRBD1 (5 bases). Per the germline V gene, CDR1 is GTSNPN and CDR2 is SVGIG (reference sequence). The V end was cut by 3 bases, the J end by 2 bases, with 10 bases between. CDR3 length equals 13 residues. CDR3 DNA (partial): TGTGCCTGGAGCGGACATAGAAACACTGAA. It specifies CAWSGHRNTE. The whole CDR3 protein is CAWSGHRNTEAFF. Filled out from reference TRBV30 and TRBJ1-1, the complete variable domain reads SQTIHQWPATLVQPVGSPLSLECTVEGTSNPNLYWYRQAAGRGLQLLFYSVGIGQISSEVPQNLSASRPQDRQFILSSKKLLLSDSGFYLCAWSGHRNTEAFFGQGTRLTVV.

Regarding this clone: An end of the junction differs from the germline gene, which may be a read error. The read stops 3 residues short of the end of the CDR3; the missing end is completed from the germline J gene. The chain couples TRBV6-1 to TRBJ2-2; the match to TRBD1 covers 7 bases. CDR3 length: 15 residues. Germline values: CDR1 MNHNS, CDR2 SASEGT. The part of the CDR3 DNA that was read is TGTGCCAGCAGGGAAGGGGGCCAGATAACCGGGGAG. It translates to CASREGGQITGE. The complete CDR3 reads CASREGGQITGELFF.

This clone was detected many times. From the germline J gene comes the end of the CDR3, since the read stops 3 residues before it. The V call is TRBV20-1, the J call TRBJ1-2, with a weak D call TRBD1 (6 bases). The CDR3 length is 15 residues. Germline lookup yields CDR1 DFQATT and CDR2 SNEGSKA (reference sequence). Trimming shortened V by 0 bases and J by 4 bases, and 15 bases separated the two germline ends. CDR3: CSARDQRRQVYGYTF. The CDR3 bases that were read are TGCAGTGCTAGAGATCAGAGGAGACAGGTCTATGGC.

This clone was seen repeatedly, ten times or more. The CDR3 is cut off 3 residues early in the read; its end comes from the germline J gene. V gene TRBV30 combines with J gene TRBJ2-2; D ambiguous. V lost 0 bases, J lost 3 bases, and 8 bases lay in between. The CDR3 totals 14 residues. The germline gives CDR1 GTSNPN, CDR2 SVGIG (reference sequence). CDR3 DNA, as far as it was read: TGTGCCTGGAGTGTAGGGCAGCACACCGGGGAG. This gives the protein CAWSVGQHTGE. The full CDR3 protein is CAWSVGQHTGELFF. The whole variable domain, remainder taken from reference TRBV30 and TRBJ2-2, is SQTIHQWPATLVQPVGSPLSLECTVEGTSNPNLYWYRQAAGRGLQLLFYSVGIGQISSEVPQNLSASRPQDRQFILSSKKLLLSDSGFYLCAWSVGQHTGELFFGEGSRLTVL.

At least ten counts were recorded for this clone. The CDR3 end is not reached by the read, which stops 3 residues before it; the germline J gene fills it in. This chain connects TRBV2 to TRBJ1-2; D not resolved. CDR3 length: 11 amino acids. The V gene lost 4 bases and the J gene lost 6 bases, with 6 bases spanning the gap. Germline V gene sequence: CDR1 SNHLY, CDR2 FYNNEI. The sequenced CDR3 bases are TGTGCCAGCAGTGTGAGGGATGGC. Translating it yields CASSVRDG. The whole CDR3 sequence reads CASSVRDGYTF.

This clone was observed many times. The CDR3 end lies 3 residues beyond the end of the read and is filled in from the germline J gene. This chain uses TRBV11-2 with TRBJ2-5; 8 bases are shared with TRBD2. The germline CDR1 and CDR2 sequences are SGHAT and FQNNGV. Trimming removed 3 bases from V and 4 bases from J; junction bases left unmatched: 7. CDR3 length equals 15 residues. CDR3 DNA, as far as it was read: TGTGCCAGCAGCTTCGGCGGGGGGCCCCCAGAGACC. This codes for CASSFGGGPPET. The complete CDR3 sequence is CASSFGGGPPETQYF.

This clone has a count of ten or more. The read finishes 3 residues shy of the CDR3 end, and the germline J gene is used to complete it. V gene TRBV5-5 combines with J gene TRBJ1-2; 7 positions match TRBD1. CDR1 and CDR2 from the germline V gene are SGHKS and YYEKEE (reference sequence). The CDR3 extends over 14 amino acids. V trimming: 4 bases; J trimming: 7 bases; junction bases outside the gene matches: 10. The part of the CDR3 DNA that was read is TGTGCCAGCAGCCCTGGGGGACAGAGGCCTGGC. Translating gives CASSPGGQRPG. In full, the CDR3 is CASSPGGQRPGYTF. Full variable domain (missing parts from reference TRBV5-5 and TRBJ1-2): DAGVTQSPTHLIKTRGQQVTLRCSPISGHKSVSWYQQVLGQGPQFIFQYYEKEERGRGNFPDRFSARQFPNYSSELNVNALLLGDSALYLCASSPGGQRPGYTFGSGTRLTVV.

This clone was detected ten times or more. The read ends 3 residues early relative to the CDR3; the germline J gene fills the gap. The rearrangement joins TRBV12-3 or TRBV12-4 to TRBJ1-1; maybe TRBD1 (6 bases). This CDR3 region has 12 residues. V was trimmed by 6 bases and J by 7 bases, leaving 12 bases between them. CDR3 residues: CASSRQDLEAFF. Incomplete CDR3 DNA: TGTGCCAGCAGCCGACAGGACCTTGAA.

Many counts were recorded for this clone. The read terminates 3 residues ahead of where the CDR3 ends, so the germline J gene completes it. V is TRBV19 and J is TRBJ2-3, with a possible D match to TRBD1 (5 bases). Germline CDR1 and CDR2: LNHDA and SQIVND (reference sequence). The CDR3 contains 15 residues. Trimming removed 5 bases at V and 3 bases at J, with 15 bases between. The CDR3 protein is CASSYSRVGTDTQYF. CDR3 DNA, as far as it was read: TGTGCCAGTAGTTACTCCAGGGTAGGGACAGATACG.